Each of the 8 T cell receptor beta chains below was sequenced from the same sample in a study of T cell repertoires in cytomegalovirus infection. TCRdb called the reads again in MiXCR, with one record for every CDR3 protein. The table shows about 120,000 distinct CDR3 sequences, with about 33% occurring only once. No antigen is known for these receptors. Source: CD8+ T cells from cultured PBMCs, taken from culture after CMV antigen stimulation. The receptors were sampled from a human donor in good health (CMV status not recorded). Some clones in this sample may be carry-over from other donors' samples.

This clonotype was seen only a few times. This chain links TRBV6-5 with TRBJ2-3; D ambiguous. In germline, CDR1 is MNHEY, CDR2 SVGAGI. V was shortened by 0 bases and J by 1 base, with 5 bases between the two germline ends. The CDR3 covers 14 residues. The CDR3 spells CASSYSMGTDTQYF. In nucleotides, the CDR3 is TGTGCCAGCAGTTACTCGATGGGCACAGATACGCAGTATTTT.

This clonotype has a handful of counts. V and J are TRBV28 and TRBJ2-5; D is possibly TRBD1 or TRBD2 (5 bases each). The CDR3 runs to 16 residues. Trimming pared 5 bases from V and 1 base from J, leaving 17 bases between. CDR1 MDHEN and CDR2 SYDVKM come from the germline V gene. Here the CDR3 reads CASSPRGGTPQETQYF. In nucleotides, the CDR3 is TGTGCCAGCAGTCCACGGGGCGGTACCCCCCAAGAGACCCAGTACTTC.

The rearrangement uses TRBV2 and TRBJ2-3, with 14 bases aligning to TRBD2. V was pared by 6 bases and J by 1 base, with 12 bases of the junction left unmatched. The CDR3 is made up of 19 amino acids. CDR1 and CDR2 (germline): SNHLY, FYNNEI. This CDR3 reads CASRIRLAGGSGGTDTQYF. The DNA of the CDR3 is TGTGCCAGCAGGATAAGACTAGCGGGGGGGTCAGGAGGCACAGATACGCAGTATTTT.

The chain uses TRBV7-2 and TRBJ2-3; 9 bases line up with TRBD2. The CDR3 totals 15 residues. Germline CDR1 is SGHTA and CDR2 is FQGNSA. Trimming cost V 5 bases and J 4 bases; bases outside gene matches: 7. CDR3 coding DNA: TGTGCCAGCAGCCTGATAGCGGGGGCGGCAGATACGCAGTATTTT. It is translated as CASSLIAGAADTQYF.

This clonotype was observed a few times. Written as DNA, the CDR3 is TGTGCCAGCAGTACTTACTTGGACACCAATCAGCCCCAGCATTTT. Translating gives CASSTYLDTNQPQHF. The gene calls are TRBV28 and TRBJ1-5; the D gene is possibly TRBD1 (5 bases). V lost 5 bases, J lost 3 bases, and 14 bases lay in between. In germline, CDR1 is MDHEN, CDR2 SYDVKM. This CDR3 comprises 15 residues. The variable domain in full, with the rest retrieved from reference TRBV28 and TRBJ1-5, is DVKVTQSSRYLVKRTGEKVFLECVQDMDHENMFWYRQDPGLGLRLIYFSYDVKMKEKGDIPEGYSVSREKKERFSLILESASTNQTSMYLCASSTYLDTNQPQHFGDGTRLSIL.

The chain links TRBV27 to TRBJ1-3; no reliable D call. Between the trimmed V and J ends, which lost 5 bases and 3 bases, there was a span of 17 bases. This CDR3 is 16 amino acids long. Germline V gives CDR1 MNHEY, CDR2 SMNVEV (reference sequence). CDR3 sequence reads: CASSPLGGSIGNTIYF. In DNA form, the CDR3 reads TGTGCCAGCAGTCCCCTTGGTGGGAGTATTGGAAACACCATATATTTT.

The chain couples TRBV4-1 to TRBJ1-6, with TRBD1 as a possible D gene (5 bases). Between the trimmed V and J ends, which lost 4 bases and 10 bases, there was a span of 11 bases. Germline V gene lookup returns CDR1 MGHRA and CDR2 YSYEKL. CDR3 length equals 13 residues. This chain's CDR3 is CASSPRDSSPLHF. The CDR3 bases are TGCGCCAGCAGCCCCAGGGACTCCTCACCCCTCCACTTT.

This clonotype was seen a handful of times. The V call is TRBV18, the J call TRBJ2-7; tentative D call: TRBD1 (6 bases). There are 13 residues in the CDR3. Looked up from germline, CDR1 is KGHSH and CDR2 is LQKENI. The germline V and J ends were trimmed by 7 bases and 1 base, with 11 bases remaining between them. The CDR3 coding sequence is TGTGCCAGCTACGGACAGATTTCCTACGAGCAGTACTTC. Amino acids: CASYGQISYEQYF.